A single TCR beta chain is shown here with its context. The target antigen is unknown. The sample belongs to a study of cytomegalovirus exposure and HLA in healthy donors. Whole-study results and caveats: A later analysis found that most CMV-associated TCR beta chains appeared HLA-restricted. Three of the chains that were CMV-associated were confirmed in vitro to be specific for CMV antigens. The classifier, whose performance was assessed in both the original and validation cohorts, reportedly diagnosed cytomegalovirus status with high specificity and sensitivity. TCR beta chains associated with HLA were, in a later analysis, more clonally expanded than equally common others.

PCR primers comprised 60 Vbeta and 13 Jbeta primers. TCRdb's table, derived via immunoSEQ multiplex PCR, lists solely in-frame clones and lacks some. The data show fewer than 150,000 clones, 70% to 85% seen once. Unmatched junction bases numbered 5, after V lost 3 bases and J lost 3 bases. The V gene's germline CDR1 is SGHTA and CDR2 FQGNSA. There are 16 residues in the CDR3. The sequence derives from a man aged 40-55 years in good health and CMV-seropositive. The chain uses TRBV7-2 and TRBJ2-2; 9 nucleotides line up with TRBD2. The sample consisted of PBMCs. This chain's CDR3 is CASSLFSGSYTGELFF. The CDR3 DNA sequence: TGTGCCAGCAGCTTGTTTAGCGGGAGTTACACCGGGGAGCTGTTTTTT.